Listed below are T cell receptor beta chains from one sample, sequenced in a study of cytomegalovirus exposure and HLA in healthy donors. Produced via immunoSEQ multiplex PCR; TCRdb's table is partial and in-frame only. Altogether 110,000 or so clones are present, roughly 86% being singletons, with the ten largest covering over 3%. The sequenced sample consisted of PBMCs. These receptors originate from a woman aged 18 to 35 in good health and CMV-seropositive. Each CDR3 is given with its conserved first and last residue. The D gene is left open where the match is weak.

v_call	d_call	j_call	cdr3_nt	cdr3_aa
TRBV7-9	TRBD1	TRBJ1-1	TGTGCCAGCAGATTAGACAGGGTGAGGAACACTGAAGCTTTCTTT	CASRLDRVRNTEAFF
TRBV14	NA	TRBJ1-5	TGTGCCAGCAGCCAAGGGCACAATCAGCCCCAGCATTTT	CASSQGHNQPQHF
TRBV7-9	NA	TRBJ2-3	TGTGCCAGCAGCTCCCCTGTGGACTGGGGATCAGATACGCAGTATTTT	CASSSPVDWGSDTQYF
TRBV9	NA	TRBJ2-7	TGTGCCAGCAGCCCCCCAGGGTCGGTGAACGAGCAGTACTTC	CASSPPGSVNEQYF
TRBV6-1	NA	TRBJ1-5	TGTGCCAGCAGTCCTAGGCGGGGGGGTAATCAGCCCCAGCATTTT	CASSPRRGGNQPQHF
TRBV6-4	TRBD1	TRBJ2-1	TGTGCCAGCAGTGAAGGGTCAGGGGGCAATGAGCAGTTCTTC	CASSEGSGGNEQFF
TRBV5-6	NA	TRBJ2-1	TGTGCCAGCAGCTTCTCTAGTTTTCGGAGTAATGAGCAGTTCTTC	CASSFSSFRSNEQFF
TRBV25-1	NA	TRBJ1-2	TGTGCCAGCAGTGCCGGGACATTCCATGGCTACACCTTC	CASSAGTFHGYTF
TRBV7-3	NA	TRBJ2-1	TGTGCCAGCAGCTTAAGAGGAGGGACTTCGCAGTTCTTC	CASSLRGGTSQFF
TRBV5-4	NA	TRBJ2-2	TGTGCCTTCGAGGGAGGGGAGCTGTTTTTT	CAFEGGELFF
TRBV5-1	NA	TRBJ1-2	TGCGCCAGCAGCTTGTGGCAGGCGCAGGGTGGCTACACCTTC	CASSLWQAQGGYTF
TRBV30	TRBD2	TRBJ2-3	TGTGCCTTGGACGGGGGGGTAGATACGCAGTATTTT	CALDGGVDTQYF
TRBV2	NA	TRBJ2-1	TGTGCCAGCAGTGAGACTAGACCCAATGAGCAGTTCTTC	CASSETRPNEQFF
TRBV18	NA	TRBJ2-7	TGTGCCAGCTCAAGGCGGAACGAGCAGTACTTC	CASSRRNEQYF
TRBV27	NA	TRBJ1-1	TGTGCCAGCAGTTTACGGGGGGCGGGCACTGAAGCTTTCTTT	CASSLRGAGTEAFF
TRBV25-1	TRBD1	TRBJ2-4	TGTGCCAGCAGTGAATCGTTGGACAGGGCGACCAAAAACATTCAGTACTTC	CASSESLDRATKNIQYF
TRBV19	TRBD1	TRBJ1-2	TGTGCCAGTAGATTTCAGGGGGCGAGAGGCTACACCTTC	CASRFQGARGYTF
TRBV10-3	TRBD1	TRBJ1-4	TGTGCCATCAGCCAGACAGGGGATAAACTGTTTTTT	CAISQTGDKLFF